Listed below are T cell receptor beta chains from one sample, sequenced in a study of T cell responses to AZD1222 COVID-19 vaccine. Assay used: immunoSEQ multiplex PCR; TCRdb lists only in-frame clones, some missing. The data show tens of thousands of clones, with approximately 83% seen just once and over 40% held by the top ten. The specimen was peripheral blood, collected on day 0 of AZD1222 vaccination. These receptors were taken from an adult in good health. Each CDR3 is given with its conserved first and last residue. The D gene is left open where the match is weak. Rows give clone size only sometimes, using once, few, many, or a class for an expanded clone.

j_gene,abundance,d_gene,v_gene,CDR3nt,CDR3aa
TRBJ1-5,.,TRBD1,TRBV10-3,TGTGCCATCACCGACAGGGGGGATCAGCCCCAGCATTTT,CAITDRGDQPQHF
TRBJ2-7,.,TRBD1,TRBV6-5,TGTGCCAGCAGATTGGACAGGGGAGTTATTTACGAGCAGTACTTC,CASRLDRGVIYEQYF
TRBJ2-7,few,.,TRBV3-1/TRBV3-2,TGTGCCAGAGACTACCGGGGGGCGGTCGAGCAGTACTTC,CARDYRGAVEQYF
TRBJ2-7,.,TRBD2,TRBV6-2/TRBV6-3,TGTGCCAGCAGTAGGACTAGCGGGGGTTACGAGCAGTACTTC,CASSRTSGGYEQYF
TRBJ2-1,.,.,TRBV2,TGTGCCAGCAGTGATGGGGGCAATGAGCAGTTCTTC,CASSDGGNEQFF
TRBJ1-1,.,TRBD1,TRBV4-1,TGCGCCAGCAGCCAAGTCTTAACAGGGGGCTCGGACACTGAAGCTTTCTTT,CASSQVLTGGSDTEAFF
TRBJ1-5,.,.,TRBV28,TGTGCCAGCAGGAATAGCAATCAGCCCCAGCATTTT,CASRNSNQPQHF
TRBJ2-1,once,TRBD1,TRBV9,TGTGCCAGCAGCGTAGCGGGACAGGAGTACAATGAGCAGTTCTTC,CASSVAGQEYNEQFF
TRBJ2-7,.,TRBD1,TRBV7-9,TGTGCCAGCAACTCAAACAGGGGAACGCCCTACGAGCAGTACTTC,CASNSNRGTPYEQYF
TRBJ2-3,.,TRBD1,TRBV9,TGTGCCAGCAGCGTACCCACGACCGGCTCCCATTACGGCAGGGGGCCAGATACGCAGTATTTT,CASSVPTTGSHYGRGPDTQYF
TRBJ2-3,.,TRBD2,TRBV5-4,TGTGCCAGCAGCAAAGGAGGGAGCGGGGCCAGGGATACGCAGTATTTT,CASSKGGSGARDTQYF
TRBJ1-4,.,.,TRBV7-9,TGTGCCAGCAGCTTAGCCGGTTCGGGTGAAAAACTGTTTTTT,CASSLAGSGEKLFF
TRBJ1-5,.,.,TRBV28,TGTGCCAGCAGTGTAAATCAGCCCCAGCATTTT,CASSVNQPQHF
TRBJ2-1,.,TRBD2,TRBV5-1,TGCGCCAGCAGCTTTGGAGCGGGGGGGCCCCGCAATGAGCAGTTCTTC,CASSFGAGGPRNEQFF
TRBJ1-1,.,.,TRBV6-6,TGTGCCAGCAGTGCCGACAACTACGTGAACACTGAAGCTTTCTTT,CASSADNYVNTEAFF
TRBJ2-2,once,TRBD2,TRBV7-3,TGTGCCAGCAGCTCTACAGCGGGAATGGGCGGGGAGCTGTTTTTT,CASSSTAGMGGELFF
TRBJ2-5,.,TRBD1,TRBV6-5,TGTGCCAGCAGACCCCAGGGGGCAAGTCGGGAGACCCAGTACTTC,CASRPQGASRETQYF
TRBJ2-1,.,.,TRBV7-2,TGTGCCAGCAGCCCCTGGAGCGGACGCTCCTACAATGAGCAGTTCTTC,CASSPWSGRSYNEQFF
TRBJ2-7,.,.,TRBV27,TGTGCCAGCAGTCCGATGACTAGCTCCTACGAGCAGTACTTC,CASSPMTSSYEQYF
TRBJ2-7,.,.,TRBV29-1,TGCAGCGTTGCTTCTGCTACCTACGAGCAGTACTTC,CSVASATYEQYF
TRBJ2-7,.,TRBD1,TRBV19,TGTGCCAGTACCCCATTGACAGGGGGCGAGCAGTACTTC,CASTPLTGGEQYF
TRBJ1-6,once,.,TRBV5-1,TGCGCCAGCAGCTTGGGTTCGGGGAATTCACCCCTCCACTTT,CASSLGSGNSPLHF
TRBJ2-3,.,.,TRBV18,TGTGCCAGCTCACCCACAGGGTTCCGCACAGATACGCAGTATTTT,CASSPTGFRTDTQYF
TRBJ1-1,.,.,TRBV11-3,TGTGCCAGCAGCCCGAACACTGAAGCTTTCTTT,CASSPNTEAFF
TRBJ1-1,.,.,TRBV5-1,TGCGCCAGCAGCTTCGGTTCTTCTATGAACACTGAAGCTTTCTTT,CASSFGSSMNTEAFF
TRBJ1-3,few,.,TRBV5-1,TGCGCCAGCAGGGGGGGCAGCTCTGGAAACACCATATATTTT,CASRGGSSGNTIYF
TRBJ1-5,.,.,TRBV9,TGTGCCAGCAGCCCAGGGACCGTCAATCAGCCCCAGCATTTT,CASSPGTVNQPQHF
TRBJ1-3,few,.,TRBV14,TGTGCCAGCAGCCCAATGCCGGGGGCCACCATATATTTT,CASSPMPGATIYF
TRBJ1-1,.,TRBD1,TRBV2,TGTGCCAGCCTAACAGGGGCAAACACTGAAGCTTTCTTT,CASLTGANTEAFF
TRBJ2-3,.,.,TRBV4-1,TGCGCCAGCAGCCAAGTCTCTGGGGCGGGAGATACGCAGTATTTT,CASSQVSGAGDTQYF
TRBJ2-3,.,.,TRBV7-8,TGTGCCAGCAGCCCCCTGGAAGGTACGCAGTATTTT,CASSPLEGTQYF
TRBJ1-5,few,.,TRBV7-9,TGTGCCAGCAGCTTAGGGGGACCAAGGTCGATCGAGCCCCAGCATTTT,CASSLGGPRSIEPQHF
TRBJ2-7,.,TRBD2,TRBV18,TGTGCCAGCTCAGGACTAGCGGGAGCGAGCGAGCAGTACTTC,CASSGLAGASEQYF
TRBJ1-2,.,.,TRBV14,TGTGCCAGCAGCCAACAGGCCACCTATGGCTACACCTTC,CASSQQATYGYTF
TRBJ2-7,.,.,TRBV2,TGTGCCAGCAAACGGACGGCTTCGGACAATAACGAGCAGTACTTC,CASKRTASDNNEQYF
TRBJ2-3,.,.,TRBV3-1/TRBV3-2,TGTGCCAGCAGCCAAGAGACAGCGGGCACAGATACGCAGTATTTT,CASSQETAGTDTQYF
TRBJ1-2,few,.,TRBV19,TGTGCCAGTAGTATGGCAGGCCCAAACTATGGCTACACCTTC,CASSMAGPNYGYTF
TRBJ1-5,.,TRBD1,TRBV19,TGTGCCAGTAGTATTGCGACAGGGAGCAATCAGCCCCAGCATTTT,CASSIATGSNQPQHF
TRBJ2-3,once,.,TRBV18,TGTGCCAGCTCGGTCGGGGGCACAGATACGCAGTATTTT,CASSVGGTDTQYF
TRBJ2-5,.,.,TRBV4-1,TGCGCCAGCAGCCAAGATGGAGAGGTACTACGCACCCAGTACTTC,CASSQDGEVLRTQYF
TRBJ1-3,few,.,TRBV28,TGTGCCAGCAACGGGCCGGGCTCTGGAAACACCATATATTTT,CASNGPGSGNTIYF
TRBJ1-3,.,.,TRBV11-2,TGTGCCAGCAGCTTAGGGCCGATGGCAAATTTT,CASSLGPMANF
TRBJ1-1,.,TRBD1,TRBV28,TGTGCCAGCTGGCCCTCACCGGGGGACAGGGGGTCGGACACTGAAGCTTTCTTT,CASWPSPGDRGSDTEAFF
TRBJ1-1,.,.,TRBV7-9,TGTGCCAGCAGCCTTATGGGGAACGAAGCTTTCTTT,CASSLMGNEAFF
TRBJ1-4,few,.,TRBV9,TGTGCCAGCAGCGTAAAAGGCGTGAGTTGGAATGAAAAACTGTTTTTT,CASSVKGVSWNEKLFF
TRBJ1-5,.,.,TRBV19,TGTGCCAGTAGTATAAAGACAGCAGGTCAGCCCCAGCATTTT,CASSIKTAGQPQHF